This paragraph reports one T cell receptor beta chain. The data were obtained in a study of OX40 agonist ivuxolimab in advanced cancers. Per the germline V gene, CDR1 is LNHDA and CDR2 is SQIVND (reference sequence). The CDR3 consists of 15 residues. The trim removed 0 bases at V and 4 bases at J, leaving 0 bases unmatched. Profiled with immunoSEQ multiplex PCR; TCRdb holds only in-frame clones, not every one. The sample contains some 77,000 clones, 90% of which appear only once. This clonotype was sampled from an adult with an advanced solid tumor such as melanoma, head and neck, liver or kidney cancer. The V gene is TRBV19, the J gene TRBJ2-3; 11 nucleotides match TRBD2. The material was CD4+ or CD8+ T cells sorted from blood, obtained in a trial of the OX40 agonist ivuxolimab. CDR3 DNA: TGTGCCAGTAGTATAGAACTAGCGGGAGCAGATACGCAGTATTTT. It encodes CASSIELAGADTQYF.